Listed below are T cell receptor beta chains from one sample, sequenced in a study of technical replicates of blood from a handful of donors. Using immunoSEQ multiplex PCR, the repertoire was profiled, and TCRdb retains in-frame clones only, with some absent. The sample consists of more than 65,000 clones, roughly 94% of them appearing once. Input material: T cells isolated from PBMCs. The receptors stem from a human donor in good health. Both conserved end residues are part of each CDR3. Fields, in order: D gene, J gene, V gene, clone size, CDR3 protein, CDR3 DNA. A D gene is named only where the DNA matches it firmly. Rows give clone size only sometimes, using once, few, many, or a class for an expanded clone.

>-|TRBJ2-5|TRBV5-1|-
CASSRDLDETQYF
TGCGCCAGCAGCCGCGACCTAGATGAGACCCAGTACTTC
>-|TRBJ2-7|TRBV4-1|-
CASSSVYTGSEQYF
TGCGCCAGCAGCTCAGTATATACAGGGAGTGAGCAGTACTTC
>-|TRBJ1-3|TRBV4-1|once
CASSRLQDSGNTIYF
TGCGCCAGCAGCCGGTTACAGGATTCTGGAAACACCATATATTTT
>-|TRBJ1-5|TRBV5-1|-
CASRRDGNQPQHF
TGCGCCAGCAGGAGGGATGGCAATCAGCCCCAGCATTTT
>-|TRBJ2-3|TRBV5-1|once
CASSGEVAETQYF
TGCGCCAGCAGCGGGGAGGTAGCGGAAACGCAGTATTTT
>TRBD2|TRBJ2-3|TRBV18|once
CASSPPLGLAGDTTDTQYF
TGTGCCAGCTCACCACCGCTAGGACTAGCGGGAGATACCACAGATACGCAGTATTTT
>-|TRBJ1-3|TRBV7-6|-
CASSPQTGSGNTIYF
TGTGCCAGCAGCCCCCAGACAGGCTCTGGAAACACCATATATTTT
>-|TRBJ2-5|TRBV7-3|-
CASSLTHFPGNQETQYF
TGTGCCAGCAGCCTTACTCACTTCCCGGGGAACCAAGAGACCCAGTACTTC
>-|TRBJ2-3|TRBV14|-
CASSRRGITDTQYF
TGTGCCAGCAGCCGAAGGGGGATCACAGATACGCAGTATTTT
>TRBD1|TRBJ1-5|TRBV5-6|-
CASSTGQRDQPQHF
TGTGCCAGCAGCACGGGACAGAGGGATCAGCCCCAGCATTTT
>-|TRBJ2-7|TRBV6-5|-
CASSYMYEQYF
TGTGCCAGCAGTTATATGTACGAGCAGTACTTC
>-|TRBJ2-1|TRBV19|-
CASGGSNEQFF
TGTGCTTCGGGTGGGAGCAATGAGCAGTTCTTC
>-|TRBJ2-6|TRBV4-2|once
CASSQVGGDVLTF
TGTGCCAGCAGCCAAGTAGGGGGGGACGTCCTGACTTTC
>-|TRBJ1-2|TRBV7-9|-
CASSLGQIVRGIYGYTF
TGTGCCAGCAGCTTAGGTCAGATCGTCAGGGGTATCTATGGCTACACCTTC
>TRBD1|TRBJ2-6|TRBV6-5|-
CASKRQGSGANVLTF
TGTGCCAGCAAACGACAGGGGTCTGGGGCCAACGTCCTGACTTTC
>TRBD1|TRBJ2-5|TRBV5-1|once
CASRDLGQKQETQYF
TGCGCCAGCAGGGATTTGGGACAGAAACAAGAGACCCAGTACTTC
>TRBD1|TRBJ2-5|TRBV28|-
CASSFEGTGSRTQYF
TGTGCCAGCAGTTTTGAAGGGACAGGATCTAGGACCCAGTACTTC
>-|TRBJ1-2|TRBV11-2|-
CASSLIRGGYTF
TGTGCCAGCAGCCTGATTCGGGGTGGCTACACCTTC
>-|TRBJ2-2|TRBV11-2|-
CASRRTTNTGELFF
TGTGCCAGCAGAAGGACAACGAACACCGGGGAGCTGTTTTTT
>TRBD2|TRBJ2-4|TRBV4-2|-
CASSRARKVAGGPAAKNIQYF
TGTGCCAGCAGCCGCGCTCGGAAGGTAGCGGGAGGGCCGGCAGCCAAAAACATTCAGTACTTC
>TRBD2|TRBJ2-2|TRBV4-1|-
CASSHDGLAGLTGELFF
TGCGCCAGCAGCCATGACGGACTAGCGGGACTTACCGGGGAGCTGTTTTTT
>-|TRBJ2-5|TRBV5-1|-
CASSSAGEETQYF
TGCGCCAGCAGCTCCGCCGGTGAAGAGACCCAGTACTTC
>-|TRBJ2-1|TRBV7-9|once
CASSSLERAYNEQFF
TGTGCCAGCAGCTCGTTGGAGCGGGCCTACAATGAGCAGTTCTTC
>-|TRBJ1-1|TRBV6-5|-
CASSPGQEAFF
TGTGCCAGCAGTCCGGGACAAGAAGCTTTCTTT
>-|TRBJ2-7|TRBV27|once
CASSSGLLEQYF
TGTGCCAGCAGCTCAGGATTGTTAGAGCAGTACTTC
>-|TRBJ2-1|TRBV5-1|-
CASSLGGYSYNEQFF
TGCGCCAGCAGCTTGGGCGGGTATAGTTACAATGAGCAGTTCTTC
>-|TRBJ2-7|TRBV4-1|-
CASSQVTQGDEQYF
TGCGCCAGCAGCCAAGTCACCCAGGGCGACGAGCAGTACTTC
>TRBD1|TRBJ2-7|TRBV5-1|-
CASSLQGAVREQYF
TGCGCCAGCAGCCTTCAGGGGGCTGTTCGGGAGCAGTACTTC
>TRBD2|TRBJ2-5|TRBV28|once
CASILAGGGQETQYF
TGTGCCAGCATTCTAGCGGGAGGGGGCCAAGAGACCCAGTACTTC
>-|TRBJ2-5|TRBV21-1|-
CASSKGGGAETQYF
TGTGCCAGCAGCAAAGGCGGGGGGGCAGAGACCCAGTACTTC
>TRBD1|TRBJ2-5|TRBV7-9|few
CASSSDLDRVQTQYF
TGTGCCAGCAGCTCAGACCTGGACAGGGTACAGACCCAGTACTTC
>TRBD1|TRBJ2-1|TRBV5-1|-
CASSFDRGLSSYNEQFF
TGCGCCAGCAGCTTCGACAGGGGACTGAGCTCCTACAATGAGCAGTTCTTC
>-|TRBJ1-5|TRBV4-1|-
CASSQTGSGPQHF
TGCGCCAGCAGCCAAACAGGGTCGGGGCCCCAGCATTTT
>TRBD1|TRBJ2-7|TRBV19|-
CASSPAYGAGGDLLYEQYF
TGTGCCAGTAGTCCTGCCTACGGGGCAGGGGGCGACCTTCTCTACGAGCAGTACTTC
>TRBD1|TRBJ1-4|TRBV9|-
CASSSPGTGREKLFF
TGTGCCAGCAGCTCCCCCGGGACAGGGCGGGAAAAACTGTTTTTT
>TRBD2|TRBJ2-7|TRBV19|-
CASRLAGDYEQYF
TGTGCCAGCAGACTAGCGGGGGATTACGAGCAGTACTTC
>TRBD2|TRBJ2-3|TRBV27|-
CASSYIAGADTQYF
TGTGCCAGCAGTTACATAGCGGGAGCAGATACGCAGTATTTT
>TRBD1|TRBJ1-2|TRBV28|-
CASSSWTGPSSYGYTF
TGTGCCAGCAGTTCGTGGACAGGGCCTTCTAGCTATGGCTACACCTTC
>TRBD2|TRBJ2-7|TRBV19|-
CASSAGRVYEQYF
TGTGCCAGTAGTGCCGGGAGGGTCTACGAGCAGTACTTC
>-|TRBJ2-6|TRBV28|-
CASSLWGGAKAF
TGTGCCAGCAGTTTATGGGGCGGGGCCAAGGCTTTC